The 31 T cell receptor beta chains given below trace back to one sample, sequenced in a study of blood T cell repertoires in COVID-19 (dated by TCRdb to the early 2020s). The method was the immunoSEQ multiplex PCR assay. TCRdb provides this immuneACCESS table in a form limited to in-frame rearrangements. Some clones are lacking; in checked studies, under half of them reflect an unresolved V gene, and why the rest are absent is not known. The sample data list approximately 360,000 clones, and 70% to 90% of these were observed just once. Of the sample, 1.5% to 2.5% is held by the ten largest clones. The specimen sequenced was PBMCs or T cells enriched from blood (not recorded which). The receptor set was obtained from a man aged 40-50 years in a cohort exposed to, infected with or recovered from COVID-19 (not recorded which).

The V call is TRBV30, the J call TRBJ1-5, with D perhaps TRBD1 (6 bases). The germline gives CDR1 GTSNPN, CDR2 SVGIG (reference sequence). There are 14 residues in the CDR3. Trimming removed 3 bases from V and 3 bases from J, with 12 bases in between. CDR3 coding DNA: TGTGCCTGGAGGGGCGGACAGCCCAATCAGCCCCAGCATTTT. Translating gives CAWRGGQPNQPQHF.

The J gene is TRBJ1-6, the V gene TRBV18, with TRBD1 as a possible D gene (6 bases). This CDR3 contains 14 residues. Trimming took 3 bases from V and 9 from J, leaving 12 bases between them. Germline CDR1 and CDR2: KGHSH and LQKENI. The CDR3 region has the DNA TGTGCCAGCTCACCGCCCACAGGGTCTTCACCCCTCCACTTT. This sequence encodes CASSPPTGSSPLHF.

V gene TRBV13 combines with J gene TRBJ2-2, with D perhaps TRBD2 (6 bases). Germline V gives CDR1 PRHDT, CDR2 FYEKMQ (reference sequence). This CDR3 is 14 amino acids long. Trimming removed 4 bases from V and 5 bases from J, with 11 bases in between. CDR3 sequence: CASSWRGRTGELFF. CDR3 nucleotide sequence: TGTGCCAGCAGCTGGCGGGGCCGGACCGGGGAGCTGTTTTTT.

The chain has TRBV27 and TRBJ2-7; D unresolved. V was trimmed by 3 bases and J by 2 bases, leaving 14 bases between them. Germline V gene lookup returns CDR1 MNHEY and CDR2 SMNVEV (reference sequence). This CDR3 has 15 residues. For the CDR3, the DNA is TGTGCCAGCAGTTTCAGCCCTCCGGCGGCCTACGAGCAGTACTTC. Its protein product is CASSFSPPAAYEQYF.

V usage is TRBV11-3 and J usage is TRBJ2-2, with D perhaps TRBD1 (5 bases). The CDR3 loop spans 14 amino acids. The V end lost 4 bases, the J end lost 4 bases, and 10 bases lay between the germline ends. Looked up from germline, CDR1 is SGHNT and CDR2 is YENEEA. The DNA of the CDR3 is TGTGCCAGCAGCTCCCAGGGTGGCACCGGGGAGCTGTTTTTT. Residues: CASSSQGGTGELFF.

The chain employs TRBV2 and TRBJ2-5; the match to TRBD2 covers 7 bases. Trimming removed 6 bases from V and 1 base from J; junction bases left unmatched: 5. This CDR3 comprises 14 residues. Germline CDR1 is SNHLY and CDR2 is FYNNEI. This chain's CDR3 is CASRGTNIQETQYF. In DNA form, the CDR3 reads TGTGCCAGCAGGGGGACTAATATCCAAGAGACCCAGTACTTC.

J is TRBJ1-1 and V is TRBV7-2; 8 bases are shared with TRBD1. Trimming removed 2 bases from V and 5 bases from J; junction bases left unmatched: 16. CDR1 is SGHTA, CDR2 FQGNSA, per germline. The CDR3 runs 18 residues. CDR3 region: CASSLKLPGGTKDTEAFF. For the CDR3, the DNA is TGTGCCAGCAGCTTAAAACTCCCAGGGGGCACCAAGGATACTGAAGCTTTCTTT.

V gene TRBV19 combines with J gene TRBJ1-2, with TRBD1 as a possible D gene (5 bases). The V end lost 3 bases, the J end lost 4 bases, and 15 bases lay between the germline ends. This CDR3 comprises 15 residues. Germline CDR1 is LNHDA and CDR2 is SQIVND (reference sequence). CDR3 in amino acids: CASSIREGGSYGYTF. CDR3 DNA sequence: TGTGCCAGTAGTATCAGGGAGGGAGGCTCCTATGGCTACACCTTC.

On this clone itself: In the same sample, other DNA sequences code for this CDR3. V usage is TRBV10-1 and J usage is TRBJ2-7; the D gene is possibly TRBD1 (5 bases). CDR1 and CDR2 from the germline V gene are WNHNN and SYGVQD (reference sequence). This CDR3 is built from 13 residues. V was shortened by 3 bases and J by 5 bases, with 11 bases between the two germline ends. This CDR3 is CASSESGRDEQYF. DNA of the CDR3: TGCGCCAGCAGTGAATCGGGCAGGGACGAGCAGTACTTC.

This chain joins TRBV4-1 and TRBJ2-4; D not certain. Germline loops: CDR1 MGHRA, CDR2 YSYEKL. Trimming removed 1 base at V and 4 bases at J, with 11 bases between. The CDR3 loop spans 15 amino acids. The CDR3 protein is CASSQAATLKNIQYF. The CDR3 nucleotides read TGCGCCAGCAGCCAAGCCGCGACTTTAAAAAACATTCAGTACTTC.

The V call is TRBV7-9, the J call TRBJ2-5; maybe TRBD1 (5 bases). Germline assignment: CDR1 SEHNR and CDR2 FQNEAQ (reference sequence). This CDR3 is built from 14 residues. V shed 1 base and J shed 0 bases, with 6 bases lying between them. CDR3 bases: TGTGCCAGCAGCTTAGGACAGTACCAAGAGACCCAGTACTTC. Its translation is CASSLGQYQETQYF.

The chain has TRBV19 and TRBJ1-2, with D hard to call. This CDR3 is 15 amino acids long. Germline assignment: CDR1 LNHDA and CDR2 SQIVND (reference sequence). V was pared by 3 bases and J by 1 base, with 12 bases between. This CDR3 is CASSMSDFGNYGYTF. DNA of the CDR3: TGTGCCAGTAGTATGTCCGACTTTGGTAACTATGGCTACACCTTC.

Points on this clone: Other nucleotide sequences from this sample produce the same CDR3. This chain joins TRBV27 and TRBJ1-1, with D unresolved. With 2 bases removed from V and 5 bases from J, the gap between germline ends came to 9 bases. Germline lookup yields CDR1 MNHEY and CDR2 SMNVEV (reference sequence). The CDR3 length is 13 residues. The CDR3 here is CASSLKGGTEAFF. The CDR3 DNA reads TGTGCCAGCAGTTTAAAGGGAGGGACTGAAGCTTTCTTT.

The gene calls are TRBV4-1 and TRBJ2-2; 8 bases map to TRBD2. V lost 0 bases, J lost 1 base, and 1 base stayed unmatched. In germline, CDR1 is MGHRA, CDR2 YSYEKL. This CDR3 region has 16 residues. In DNA form, the CDR3 reads TGCGCCAGCAGCCAAGAGGCGGGAGGGAACACCGGGGAGCTGTTTTTT. The encoded protein is CASSQEAGGNTGELFF.

V and J are TRBV5-1 and TRBJ2-3, with a tentative D call TRBD2 (6 bases). The CDR3 length is 13 residues. Trimming removed 4 bases at V and 4 bases at J, with 10 bases between. Germline V gene sequence: CDR1 SGHRS, CDR2 YFSETQ. The CDR3 nucleotides are TGCGCCAGCAGCCCGACGGGGGCAGATACGCAGTATTTT. This sequence encodes CASSPTGADTQYF.

As regards this clone: This sample includes further DNA sequences coding for the same CDR3. The chain joins TRBV6-5 to TRBJ1-2, with 11 bases that match TRBD1. The junction had 5 bases not matched to a gene; V was cut back by 6 bases and J by 2 bases. This CDR3 is built from 15 residues. Germline V gene data show CDR1 as MNHEY and CDR2 as SVGAGI. The CDR3 DNA is TGTGCCAGCAGGCCTGGGACAGGGGGAAACTATGGCTACACCTTC. Protein sequence: CASRPGTGGNYGYTF.

This rearrangement joins TRBV6-5 to TRBJ1-5; TRBD1 aligns across 8 bases. The CDR3 has 16 residues. The V gene end was trimmed by 3 bases and the J gene end by 4 bases; junction bases not matched to a gene: 8. Germline V gene lookup returns CDR1 MNHEY and CDR2 SVGAGI. The CDR3 reads CASSYHDRGRNQPQHF. Here the CDR3 DNA reads TGTGCCAGCAGTTATCACGACAGGGGTCGGAATCAGCCCCAGCATTTT.

This clone appeared a single time. The CDR3 DNA follows: TGTGCCAGTAGTATGAAGGACACACCGAGCTCCTACGAGCAGTACTTC. Its translation is CASSMKDTPSSYEQYF. The gene calls are TRBV19 and TRBJ2-7; a weak D match, TRBD1 (5 bases). Germline lookup yields CDR1 LNHDA and CDR2 SQIVND (reference sequence). CDR3 size: 16 residues. V was trimmed by 3 bases and J by 0 bases, leaving 15 bases between them.

As DNA, the CDR3 is TGTGCCAGCAGTTTACCGGGAGAGGTTGTTAGCACAGATACGCAGTATTTT. Protein product: CASSLPGEVVSTDTQYF. The chain combines TRBV27 with TRBJ2-3; possible D gene TRBD2, 6 bases. Germline values: CDR1 MNHEY, CDR2 SMNVEV (reference sequence). The CDR3 is 17 amino acids. Trimming removed 2 bases from V and 0 bases from J, with 15 bases in between.

CDR3 nucleotide sequence: TGTGCCAGTCGGACTAGCGTACAAGAGACCCAGTACTTC. It translates to CASRTSVQETQYF. The V call is TRBV12-3 or TRBV12-4, the J call TRBJ2-5, with 9 bases fitting TRBD2. The trim removed 9 bases at V and 2 bases at J, leaving 4 bases unmatched. The CDR3 has 13 residues.

This clone was counted between two and nine times. Other DNA variants within this sample encode the same CDR3. The chain carries TRBV5-1 and TRBJ2-5; maybe TRBD1 (5 bases). V was pared by 5 bases and J by 2 bases, with 7 bases between. The CDR3 is made up of 12 amino acids. CDR1 and CDR2 from the germline V gene are SGHRS and YFSETQ. CDR3 region: CASRRQQETQYF. Here the CDR3 DNA reads TGCGCCAGCAGGCGACAGCAAGAGACCCAGTACTTC.

The chain combines TRBV6-6 with TRBJ2-3; 7 bases align to TRBD2. J lost 0 bases, V lost 5 bases, and 14 bases had no gene match. This CDR3 is built from 18 residues. Germline V lookup: CDR1 MNHNY, CDR2 SVGAGI (reference sequence). The CDR3 coding sequence is TGTGCCAGCAGTCGATCGGGACCAAGCGGGACGAGCACAGATACGCAGTATTTT. Translation gives CASSRSGPSGTSTDTQYF.

The chain links TRBV30 to TRBJ1-1; no clear D gene. With 2 bases removed from V and 5 bases from J, the gap between germline ends came to 9 bases. CDR1 and CDR2 (germline): GTSNPN, SVGIG (reference sequence). The CDR3 has 12 residues. CDR3 in amino acids: CAWSPSATEAFF. The CDR3 DNA sequence: TGTGCCTGGAGTCCTAGCGCGACTGAAGCTTTCTTT.

The chain links TRBV28 to TRBJ1-2, with D possibly TRBD1 on 6 matching bases. The V gene's germline CDR1 is MDHEN and CDR2 SYDVKM. The V end lost 2 bases, the J end lost 5 bases, and 18 bases lay between the germline ends. The CDR3 consists of 16 residues. The CDR3 is CASSLIQGAGGYGYTF. The CDR3 nucleotides are TGTGCCAGCAGTTTAATACAGGGTGCGGGAGGGTATGGCTACACCTTC.

V gene TRBV19 combines with J gene TRBJ1-2, with TRBD1 matching over 8 bases. Germline lookup yields CDR1 LNHDA and CDR2 SQIVND (reference sequence). CDR3 length: 15 residues. The ends lost 4 bases at V and 7 bases at J; junction bases unmatched: 11. The CDR3 region is CASSTQGAIARGYTF. The DNA of the CDR3 is TGTGCCAGTAGTACGCAGGGGGCCATAGCTCGTGGCTACACCTTC.

The rearrangement joins TRBV7-2 to TRBJ2-1, with 7 bases matching TRBD2. The V and J ends lost 0 bases and 7 bases, in that order; junction bases with no gene match: 6. Germline lookup yields CDR1 SGHTA and CDR2 FQGNSA. There are 15 residues in the CDR3. The CDR3 DNA reads as TGTGCCAGCAGCTTAGCGAGGTCTAGCGGAAATGAGCAGTTCTTC. Translating gives CASSLARSSGNEQFF.

The gene calls are TRBV9 and TRBJ2-3, with 7 nucleotides matching TRBD2. V shed 0 bases, J shed 2 bases, and the junction held 9 bases outside the gene matches. Germline V gene lookup returns CDR1 SGDLS and CDR2 YYNGEE. The CDR3 covers 17 residues. The CDR3 loop reads CASSVGVGGSITDTQYF. In DNA, the CDR3 is TGTGCCAGCAGCGTAGGGGTAGGCGGGAGTATCACAGATACGCAGTATTTT.

This chain joins TRBV3-1 (or the pseudogene TRBV3-2) and TRBJ2-7; D call uncertain. CDR1 and CDR2 (germline): LGHDT, YNNKEL (reference sequence). Trimming shortened V by 6 bases and J by 5 bases, and 11 bases separated the two germline ends. This CDR3 comprises 12 residues. The CDR3 bases are TGTGCCAGCAGGCAGGCCGGAAACGAGCAGTACTTC. The encoded protein is CASRQAGNEQYF.

This clone is a singleton in its sample. The rearrangement joins TRBV9 to TRBJ1-1; the D gene is possibly TRBD1 (6 bases). The CDR3 loop spans 15 amino acids. CDR1 is SGDLS, CDR2 YYNGEE, per germline. V shed 4 bases and J shed 1 base, with 14 bases lying between them. CDR3 residues: CASSPHRDGNTEAFF. The CDR3 coding sequence is TGTGCCAGCAGCCCCCACAGGGACGGGAACACTGAAGCTTTCTTT.

CDR3 nucleotide sequence: TGTGCCAGCTCACCTCCGGGAGTTCCCTACAATGAGCAGTTCTTC. Translated: CASSPPGVPYNEQFF. This chain connects TRBV18 to TRBJ2-1, with a weak D call TRBD2 (6 bases). Trimming took 3 bases from V and 2 from J, leaving 11 bases between them. This CDR3 region has 15 residues. Looked up from germline, CDR1 is KGHSH and CDR2 is LQKENI.

The chain recombines TRBV24-1 with TRBJ2-1; 14 bases map to TRBD2. The length of the CDR3 is 13 residues. The germline V gene encodes CDR1 KGHDR and CDR2 SFDVKD. Losses at the gene ends were 12 bases for V and 9 bases for J; bases not matched to a gene: 6. The DNA for the CDR3 is TGTGCCCTGAGACTAGCGGGAGGGTGTGAGCAGTTCTTC. This translates into CALRLAGGCEQFF.